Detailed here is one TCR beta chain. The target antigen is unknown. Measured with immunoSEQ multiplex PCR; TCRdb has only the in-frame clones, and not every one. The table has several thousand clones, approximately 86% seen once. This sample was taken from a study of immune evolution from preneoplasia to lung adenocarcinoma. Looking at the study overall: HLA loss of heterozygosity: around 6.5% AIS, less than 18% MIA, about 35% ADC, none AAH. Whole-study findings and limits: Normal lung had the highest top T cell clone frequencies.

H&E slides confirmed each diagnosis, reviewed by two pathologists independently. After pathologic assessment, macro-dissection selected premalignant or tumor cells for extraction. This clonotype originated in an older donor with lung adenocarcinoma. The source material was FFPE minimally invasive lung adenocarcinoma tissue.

Here the CDR3 DNA reads TGTGCCAGCAGCTTGAGGGCCCTGGATACGCAGTATTTT. It yields the protein CASSLRALDTQYF. The V call is TRBV5-6, the J call TRBJ2-3; D remains unclear. Germline CDR1 and CDR2: SGHDT and YYEEEE. V was clipped by 1 base and J by 6 bases, with 9 bases between them. CDR3 size: 13 residues.